The 28 T cell receptor beta chains reported below all come from one sample, sequenced in a study of T cells in Graves' hyperthyroidism and ophthalmopathy (dated by TCRdb to the late 2010s). Libraries were prepared through multiplex PCR. The sequencer was an Illumina HiSeq 2000. TCR beta CDR3 regions were amplified from RNA transcripts. The TCR CDR3 was subjected to a first round of RT-PCR using the HTBI primer set and the Qiagen OneStep RT-PCR kit. The raw public data were reprocessed by TCRdb itself: fastp quality trimming at Q25, MiXCR clonotype calling, in-frame beta chains only. Rows with a matching CDR3 protein are joined into one entry that keeps the most common DNA and genes. This sample gives about 700,000 distinct CDR3 sequences in total; 12% to 15% of them show up just once. The ten largest clones capture 9.5% to 13% of the sample. Material: blood. The receptors shown here come from a woman aged 18-29 years with Graves' hyperthyroidism.

The CDR3 loop reads CASSGDRVNYGYTF. CDR3 sequence (DNA): TGTGCCAGCAGTGGGGACAGGGTGAACTATGGCTACACCTTC. The chain combines TRBV2 with TRBJ1-2; 9 bases map to TRBD1. The CDR3 runs 14 residues. CDR1 and CDR2 from the germline V gene are SNHLY and FYNNEI. J lost 2 bases, V lost 4 bases, and 2 bases had no gene match. Together with reference TRBV2 and TRBJ1-2, the CDR3 gives the full variable domain: EPEVTQTPSHQVTQMGQEVILRCVPISNHLYFYWYRQILGQKVEFLVSFYNNEISEKSEIFDDQFSVERPDGSNFTLKIRSTKLEDSAMYFCASSGDRVNYGYTFGSGTRLTVV.

This clonotype was seen ten or more times. The CDR3 is CAISESVGTDTQYF. The CDR3 DNA reads TGTGCCATCAGTGAGTCTGTGGGCACAGATACGCAGTATTTT. This chain uses TRBV10-3 with TRBJ2-3, with D hard to call. The CDR3 is made up of 14 amino acids. The V gene lost 0 bases and the J gene lost 1 base, with 5 bases spanning the gap. CDR1 and CDR2 (germline): ENHRY, SYGVKD.

Worth noting for this clonotype: A much larger clone differs by one base, so this may be a read error. V usage is TRBV5-1 and J usage is TRBJ1-6, with 7 nucleotides matching TRBD1. This CDR3 spans 15 amino acids. Germline V gene data show CDR1 as SGHRS and CDR2 as YFSETQ. The CDR3 DNA is TGCGCCAGCAGCTTGGGCGGACAGGACGCTTCACCCCCCCACTTT. This codes for CASSLGGQDASPPHF.

The chain joins TRBV6-1 to TRBJ1-1, with 11 bases that match TRBD1. Losses at the gene ends were 6 bases for V and 4 bases for J; bases not matched to a gene: 10. This CDR3 has 16 residues. The germline V gene encodes CDR1 MNHNS and CDR2 SASEGT. CDR3 region: CASRDRGLVKGTEAFF. CDR3 DNA: TGTGCCAGCAGGGACAGGGGGCTGGTGAAAGGCACTGAAGCTTTCTTT.

This clonotype was observed at least ten times. J is TRBJ1-1 and V is TRBV6-2 or TRBV6-3; D might be TRBD1 (5 bases). The CDR3 runs to 14 residues. Germline lookup yields CDR1 MNHEY and CDR2 SVGEGT. V gave up 7 bases and J gave up 4 bases, with 16 bases separating them. The CDR3 nucleotides read TGTGCCAGCAAATACGCTCAGGGATCCACTGAAGCTTTCTTT. As protein: CASKYAQGSTEAFF.

This clonotype was counted between two and nine times. The chain is built from TRBV7-6 and TRBJ1-4, with D unresolved. The V end lost 1 base, the J end lost 8 bases, and 14 bases lay between the germline ends. Germline V gene lookup returns CDR1 SGHVS and CDR2 FNYEAQ. The CDR3 extends over 15 amino acids. The CDR3 loop reads CASSLDLQHREKLFF. The CDR3 region has the DNA TGTGCCAGCAGCTTAGATCTGCAACATAGAGAAAAACTGTTTTTT.

This clonotype has only a few counts. This chain uses TRBV7-9 with TRBJ2-7; no clear D. The CDR3 loop spans 13 amino acids. V was trimmed by 5 bases and J by 5 bases, leaving 13 bases between them. Germline V lookup: CDR1 SEHNR, CDR2 FQNEAQ (reference sequence). This CDR3 is CASSLDRQNEQYF. The CDR3 DNA reads as TGTGCCAGCAGCCTGGATAGGCAGAACGAGCAGTACTTC.

This clonotype was observed many times. CDR3 sequence reads: CASSLQGEQYF. For the CDR3, the DNA is TGTGCCAGCAGTTTACAGGGCGAGCAGTACTTC. The V gene is TRBV27, the J gene TRBJ2-7; maybe TRBD1 (5 bases). V was clipped by 2 bases and J by 6 bases, with 5 bases between them. The CDR3 consists of 11 residues. Germline V gene sequence: CDR1 MNHEY, CDR2 SMNVEV (reference sequence).

This clonotype came up many times. The gene calls are TRBV11-2 and TRBJ2-2; 10 nucleotides match TRBD2. This CDR3 has 15 amino acids. The ends lost 6 bases at V and 7 bases at J; junction bases unmatched: 8. Germline lookup yields CDR1 SGHAT and CDR2 FQNNGV. The CDR3 is CASSQREGRIGELFF. The CDR3 bases are TGTGCCAGCAGTCAGCGGGAGGGCCGAATCGGGGAGCTGTTTTTT. Looking up the rest from reference TRBV11-2 and TRBJ2-2 gives the full variable domain: EAGVAQSPRYKIIEKRQSVAFWCNPISGHATLYWYQQILGQGPKLLIQFQNNGVVDDSQLPKDRFSAERLKGVDSTLKIQPAKLEDSAVYLCASSQREGRIGELFFGEGSRLTVL.

The chain uses TRBV24-1 and TRBJ2-1, with D tentatively TRBD2 (6 bases). Germline CDR1 and CDR2: KGHDR and SFDVKD. The CDR3 length is 14 residues. V lost 5 bases and J 5 bases, leaving 12 bases between the germline ends. The DNA of the CDR3 is TGTGCCACCAGTGGACCGGGGGTTCACAATGAGCAGTTCTTC. Its protein is CATSGPGVHNEQFF.

This clonotype was detected a few times. The chain couples TRBV6-2 or TRBV6-3 to TRBJ2-2, with 15 bases identical to TRBD2. Germline-derived CDR1 and CDR2 are MNHEY and SVGEGT. The CDR3 totals 17 residues. V lost 2 bases to trimming and J lost 5 bases; unmatched junction nucleotides: 3. In nucleotides, the CDR3 is TGTGCCAGCAGTTACAGCGGACTAGCGGGAGGGACCGGGGAGCTGTTTTTT. It specifies CASSYSGLAGGTGELFF.

This clonotype has a count of ten or more. This chain joins TRBV24-1 and TRBJ1-1, with D tentatively TRBD1 (5 bases). Germline-derived CDR1 and CDR2 are KGHDR and SFDVKD. CDR3 length: 18 residues. The V end lost 1 base, the J end lost 2 bases, and 19 bases lay between the germline ends. The CDR3 loop reads CATSDLGPQGTPNTEAFF. The CDR3 coding sequence is TGTGCCACCAGTGATTTAGGCCCCCAGGGTACACCTAACACTGAAGCTTTCTTT.

This clonotype has at least ten counts. The genes are TRBV7-9 and TRBJ2-7; weak D call: TRBD1 (5 bases). Germline CDR1 is SEHNR and CDR2 is FQNEAQ (reference sequence). V dropped 10 bases and J dropped 1 base, with 17 bases sitting between them. CDR3 length equals 14 residues. The CDR3 here is CATSEGAKSYEQYF. The CDR3 DNA reads as TGTGCCACTTCCGAAGGGGCGAAGTCCTACGAGCAGTACTTC. Full variable domain (remainder filled in from reference TRBV7-9 and TRBJ2-7): DTGVSQNPRHKITKRGQNVTFRCDPISEHNRLYWYRQTLGQGPEFLTYFQNEAQLEKSRLLSDRFSAERPKGSFSTLEIQRTEQGDSAMYLCATSEGAKSYEQYFGPGTRLTVT.

The V gene is TRBV6-1, the J gene TRBJ2-7; 8 bases are shared with TRBD1. J lost 3 bases, V lost 4 bases, and 2 bases had no gene match. This CDR3 spans 13 amino acids. The V gene's germline CDR1 is MNHNS and CDR2 SASEGT. CDR3 coding DNA: TGTGCCAGCAGTGCCACAGGGGGCTACGAGCAGTACTTC. Residues: CASSATGGYEQYF.

This clonotype was observed many times. The V and J genes are TRBV7-9 and TRBJ2-7; 8 bases align to TRBD1. The germline V gene encodes CDR1 SEHNR and CDR2 FQNEAQ (reference sequence). V trimming: 3 bases; J trimming: 0 bases; junction bases outside the gene matches: 7. The CDR3 contains 16 residues. DNA of the CDR3: TGTGCCAGCAGCTTGACAGGGGCCGCTACCTCCTACGAGCAGTACTTC. It specifies CASSLTGAATSYEQYF.

This clonotype was counted at least ten times. The gene calls are TRBV30 and TRBJ1-1, with 8 bases aligning to TRBD1. Per the germline V gene, CDR1 is GTSNPN and CDR2 is SVGIG (reference sequence). The CDR3 spans 17 residues. V gave up 4 bases and J gave up 4 bases; unmatched junction bases: 17. The CDR3 sequence is CAWNNPGQGSRGTEAFF. For the CDR3, the DNA is TGTGCCTGGAATAACCCCGGACAGGGAAGTCGTGGCACTGAAGCTTTCTTT.

This rearrangement joins TRBV19 to TRBJ1-6, with a weak D call TRBD1 (6 bases). The germline V gene encodes CDR1 LNHDA and CDR2 SQIVND (reference sequence). V shed 7 bases and J shed 0 bases, with 13 bases lying between them. The length of the CDR3 is 16 residues. Here the CDR3 reads CASTPGASSYNSPLHF. The CDR3 region has the DNA TGTGCCAGTACCCCGGGGGCAAGCTCCTATAATTCACCCCTCCACTTT. Full variable domain (outside the CDR3, taken from reference TRBV19 and TRBJ1-6): DGGITQSPKYLFRKEGQNVTLSCEQNLNHDAMYWYRQDPGQGLRLIYYSQIVNDFQKGDIAEGYSVSREKKESFPLTVTSAQKNPTAFYLCASTPGASSYNSPLHFGNGTRLTVT.

In this sample, this clonotype turned up many times. V usage is TRBV7-8 and J usage is TRBJ1-5; 7 bases agree with TRBD1. The V segment lost 7 bases and the J segment 5 bases; nucleotides outside the gene matches: 8. Germline V lookup: CDR1 SGHVS, CDR2 FQNEAQ. CDR3 size: 14 residues. CDR3: CASTVRDSDQPQHF. The CDR3 coding sequence is TGTGCCAGCACCGTAAGGGACAGCGATCAGCCCCAGCATTTT.

Many counts were recorded for this clonotype. The chain uses TRBV7-8 and TRBJ2-7; D perhaps matches TRBD1 (6 bases). Trimming took 0 bases from V and 5 from J, leaving 17 bases between them. There are 16 residues in the CDR3. The germline CDR1 and CDR2 sequences are SGHVS and FQNEAQ. The CDR3 region is CASSLAADRSADEQYF. Here the CDR3 DNA reads TGTGCCAGCAGCTTAGCGGCAGACAGGTCCGCCGACGAGCAGTACTTC. Supplemented by reference TRBV7-8 and TRBJ2-7, the full variable domain reads GAGVSQSPRYKVAKRGQDVALRCDPISGHVSLFWYQQALGQGPEFLTYFQNEAQLDKSGLPSDRFFAERPEGSVSTLKIQRTQQEDSAVYLCASSLAADRSADEQYFGPGTRLTVT.

The V and J genes are TRBV20-1 and TRBJ1-6; weak D call: TRBD1 (5 bases). Germline loops: CDR1 DFQATT, CDR2 SNEGSKA (reference sequence). Deletions cut 7 bases from V and 14 bases from J, with 21 bases between. The CDR3 is 13 amino acids. In DNA form, the CDR3 reads TGCAGTGGGGGGGACCCCAGCTCTTTGGCCCTCCACTTT. This encodes CSGGDPSSLALHF.

This clonotype was found many times. This rearrangement joins TRBV30 to TRBJ2-2; maybe TRBD2 (5 bases). Germline loops: CDR1 GTSNPN, CDR2 SVGIG (reference sequence). The V end lost 4 bases, the J end lost 9 bases, and 15 bases lay between the germline ends. The CDR3 length is 13 residues. The CDR3 nucleotides are TGTGCCTGGACGGGATTCTTGAACAGGGAGCTGTTTTTT. Protein: CAWTGFLNRELFF.

This clonotype was detected many times. This chain uses TRBV20-1 with TRBJ2-7; 7 nucleotides match TRBD1. CDR1 DFQATT and CDR2 SNEGSKA come from the germline V gene (reference sequence). J lost 3 bases, V lost 6 bases, and 11 bases had no gene match. This CDR3 comprises 14 residues. The CDR3 DNA follows: TGCAGTGCCCAGTCCGGCCAGGGGGACTACGAGCAGTACTTC. This sequence encodes CSAQSGQGDYEQYF.

At least ten counts were recorded for this clonotype. V gene TRBV20-1 combines with J gene TRBJ1-5; no clear D. CDR1 is DFQATT, CDR2 SNEGSKA, per germline (reference sequence). This CDR3 has 13 residues. V lost 3 bases, J lost 3 bases, and 9 bases lay in between. CDR3 DNA: TGCAGTGCTAGTTTTGGTTTCAATCAGCCCCAGCATTTT. Translating it yields CSASFGFNQPQHF.

As DNA, the CDR3 is TGCAGTGCTAGAGATCATACCTGGACTGGAAACACCATATATTTT. This translates into CSARDHTWTGNTIYF. The chain links TRBV20-1 to TRBJ1-3; D call uncertain. Trimming took 0 bases from V and 2 from J, leaving 11 bases between them. The CDR3 contains 15 residues. Germline V gene sequence: CDR1 DFQATT, CDR2 SNEGSKA (reference sequence).

This clonotype was counted between two and nine times. This chain joins TRBV5-6 and TRBJ2-1, with D possibly matching TRBD1 (8 bases). This CDR3 is 14 amino acids long. The V end lost 3 bases, the J end lost 5 bases, and 12 bases lay between the germline ends. Germline values: CDR1 SGHDT, CDR2 YYEEEE. The CDR3 here is CASSYRGGDNEQFF. The DNA of the CDR3 is TGTGCCAGCAGCTACAGGGGGGGGGACAATGAGCAGTTCTTC.

At least ten counts were recorded for this clonotype. The chain couples TRBV7-2 to TRBJ2-3, with D possibly matching TRBD1 (6 bases). V lost 6 bases, J lost 2 bases, and 9 bases lay in between. Germline loops: CDR1 SGHTA, CDR2 FQGNSA. CDR3 length: 13 amino acids. The chain's CDR3 is CASSYRATDTQYF. The DNA for the CDR3 is TGTGCCAGCAGTTACAGGGCCACAGATACGCAGTATTTT.

This clonotype was detected many times. The chain couples TRBV6-1 to TRBJ2-3; D is possibly TRBD2 (6 bases). The V gene's germline CDR1 is MNHNS and CDR2 SASEGT. The CDR3 length is 15 residues. Trimming removed 8 bases at V and 1 base at J, with 16 bases between. The CDR3 coding sequence is TGTGCCAGCCTCCCGTCTAGCGTTCGCACAGATACGCAGTATTTT. Its protein is CASLPSSVRTDTQYF.

Notes on this clonotype: Since a much larger clone is just one base distant, this may be a read error. The J gene is TRBJ2-7, the V gene TRBV18; D is unclear. CDR3 length equals 12 residues. The germline gives CDR1 KGHSH, CDR2 LQKENI. CDR3: CAGSPVPGEQYF. The CDR3, as DNA: TGTGCCGGCTCACCAGTCCCTGGCGAGCAGTACTTC.